This paragraph reports one T cell receptor (beta chain). The data were obtained in a study of PD-L1 blockade in urothelial cancer. Study at large: Of roughly 30 patients, almost 26 were males with bladder-origin urothelial cancer.

Profiled with immunoSEQ multiplex PCR; TCRdb holds only in-frame clones, not every one. The sample records roughly 110,000 clones, 75% to 95% being singletons. The sample's time point: peripheral blood 6 weeks after treatment start. Patients in the study were battling locally advanced or metastatic urothelial carcinoma. V trimming: 2 bases; J trimming: 3 bases; junction bases outside the gene matches: 6. This CDR3 comprises 16 residues. The germline gives CDR1 SSHAT, CDR2 FNYEAQ (reference sequence). The chain links TRBV7-7 to TRBJ2-5, with 10 bases identical to TRBD2. This clonotype originated in a man in his 60s with urothelial cancer. The specimen comprised PBMCs, sampled around atezolizumab (anti-PD-L1) treatment. The CDR3 region has the DNA TGTGCCAGCAGCTTATACCGGCTAGCGGGGGAAGAGACCCAGTACTTC. As protein: CASSLYRLAGEETQYF.